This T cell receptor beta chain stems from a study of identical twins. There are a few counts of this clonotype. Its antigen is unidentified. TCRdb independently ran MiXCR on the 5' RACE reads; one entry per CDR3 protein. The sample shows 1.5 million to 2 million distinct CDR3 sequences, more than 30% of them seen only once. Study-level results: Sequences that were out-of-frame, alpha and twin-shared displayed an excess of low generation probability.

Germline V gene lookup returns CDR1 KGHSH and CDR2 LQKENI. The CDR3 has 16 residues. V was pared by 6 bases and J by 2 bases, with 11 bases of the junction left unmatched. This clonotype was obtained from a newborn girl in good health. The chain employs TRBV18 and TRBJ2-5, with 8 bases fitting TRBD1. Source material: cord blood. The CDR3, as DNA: TGTGCCAGCTCCCATGGGACAGGACTCAGGCAAGAGACCCAGTACTTC. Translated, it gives CASSHGTGLRQETQYF.